The 5 T cell receptor beta chains below were found in one sample sequenced in a study of radiotherapy plus CTLA-4 blockade in lung cancer. TCRdb's table, derived via immunoSEQ multiplex PCR, lists solely in-frame clones and lacks some. The data hold tens of thousands of clones, with around 78% observed a single time. The sample consisted of peripheral blood, taken from a patient treated with radiotherapy plus ipilimumab. Receptors were obtained from a human donor with non-small cell lung cancer who had a partial response to radiotherapy plus ipilimumab. Some clones in this sample may be carry-over from other donors' samples.

This chain uses TRBV25-1 with TRBJ2-5, with 8 nucleotides matching TRBD1. The J segment lost 5 bases and the V segment lost 3 bases, leaving 5 bases of the junction unmatched. The CDR3 contains 14 residues. The germline V gene encodes CDR1 MGHDK and CDR2 SYGVNS. CDR3 amino acids: CASSEAGGRETQYF. For the CDR3, the DNA is TGTGCCAGCAGTGAGGCAGGGGGCCGCGAGACCCAGTACTTC.

CDR3 protein: CASSRVTEVGYGYTF. The CDR3 DNA is TGTGCCAGCAGTCGTGTCACCGAGGTCGGTTATGGCTACACCTTC. The chain employs TRBV14 and TRBJ1-2; D ambiguous. The germline V gene encodes CDR1 SGHDN and CDR2 FVKESK. V was pared by 6 bases and J by 5 bases, with 19 bases between. The CDR3 is made up of 15 amino acids.

V gene TRBV5-4 combines with J gene TRBJ2-3; no clear D. Germline CDR1 reads SGHNT; CDR2 reads YYREEE (reference sequence). CDR3 length: 15 amino acids. The V and J ends lost 1 base and 1 base respectively, with 10 bases between them. The CDR3 DNA sequence: TGTGCCAGCAGCTTGCGCCAGACTGGCACAGATACGCAGTATTTT. It codes for CASSLRQTGTDTQYF.

The gene calls are TRBV27 and TRBJ2-3; D uncertain. Trimming cost V 10 bases and J 2 bases, with 13 bases left between them. CDR1 MNHEY and CDR2 SMNVEV come from the germline V gene (reference sequence). The CDR3 has 13 amino acids. CDR3 nucleotide sequence: TGTGCCAACCCCGTTGGGCCCACAGATACGCAGTATTTT. Translated, it gives CANPVGPTDTQYF.

The rearrangement links TRBV15 to TRBJ2-1, with 9 positions matching TRBD1. V dropped 3 bases and J dropped 12; count of bases not matched to a gene: 12. The CDR3 spans 15 residues. CDR1 is LNHNV, CDR2 YYDKDF, per germline (reference sequence). Here the CDR3 DNA reads TGTGCCACCAGCAGGCCGGGACAGGGAATGAGGACGCAGTTCTTC. Protein product: CATSRPGQGMRTQFF.